This T cell receptor (beta chain) was observed in a study of T cell clonotyping in hematopoietic cell transplantation. A note on this clone: Its antigen is unknown.

The assay was immunoSEQ multiplex PCR, and TCRdb's table has in-frame clones only and misses some. Of about 43,000 clones in the sample, approximately 95% were seen once. Broader study findings: Recipient TCR diversity dropped after transplant; expanded clonotypes rose from day 30 to 180. Few recipient clonotypes overlapped donors; over 95% were de novo at given depth. Cells were unsorted, so CD4 and CD8 contributions were not separated. Broader posttransplant TCR repertoire diversity was predicted by graft donor and pretransplant recipient Inverse Simpson Index values.

The CDR3 spans 13 residues. Trimming removed 1 base from V and 7 bases from J, with 9 bases in between. The germline V gene encodes CDR1 SGHRS and CDR2 YFSETQ. This TCR came from a man aged 30 to 39 in good health. Some clones in this sample may be carry-over from other donors' samples. The material sequenced was peripheral blood mononuclear cells. V gene TRBV5-1 combines with J gene TRBJ1-5; D unresolved. CDR3 amino acids: CASSLNGRQPQHF. CDR3 sequence (DNA): TGCGCCAGCAGCTTGAACGGTAGGCAGCCCCAGCATTTT.